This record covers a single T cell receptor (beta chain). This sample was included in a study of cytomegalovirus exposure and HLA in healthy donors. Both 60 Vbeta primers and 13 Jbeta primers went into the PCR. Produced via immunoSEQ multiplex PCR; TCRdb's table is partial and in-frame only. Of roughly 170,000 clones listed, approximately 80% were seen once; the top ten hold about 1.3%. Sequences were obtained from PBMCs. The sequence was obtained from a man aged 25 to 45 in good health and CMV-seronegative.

The CDR3 region has the DNA TGTGCCAGCAGCTTGGGCCCCTGGTTAGGGGGCAAAGAGACCCAGTACTTC. Translated: CASSLGPWLGGKETQYF. The chain recombines TRBV5-4 with TRBJ2-5; 7 bases are a match to TRBD1. Germline V gives CDR1 SGHNT, CDR2 YYREEE (reference sequence). Trimming took 0 bases from V and 3 from J; bases not matched to a gene: 11. The CDR3 is 17 amino acids.